This T cell receptor (beta chain) was observed in a study of identical twins. Whole-study results and caveats: Twins' surplus sharing was weaker for beta out-of-frame sequences.

From the 5' RACE reads, TCRdb called clonotypes with MiXCR, one entry per CDR3 protein. The sample lists 500,000 or so distinct CDR3 sequences, 14% occurring once. The J segment lost 4 bases and the V segment lost 5 bases, leaving 6 bases of the junction unmatched. The CDR3 runs 16 residues. The sample holds many counts of this clonotype. Its antigen is unknown. These same records also appear under a second study, on yellow fever vaccine responses in identical twins.

Material: CD4+ T cells sorted from blood. This receptor was identified in a woman under 30 in good health. The gene calls are TRBV12-3 or TRBV12-4 and TRBJ2-5; TRBD2 matches 14 bases. CDR3 coding DNA: TGTGCCAGCAGTCTTGGACTAGCGGGAGGTACAGAGACCCAGTACTTC. Protein product: CASSLGLAGGTETQYF.